This T cell receptor (beta chain) was found in a study of OX40 agonist ivuxolimab in advanced cancers. CDR3 length equals 15 residues. V trimming: 1 base; J trimming: 1 base; junction bases outside the gene matches: 3. Germline values: CDR1 SGHRS, CDR2 YFSETQ. The assay was immunoSEQ multiplex PCR, and TCRdb's table has in-frame clones only and misses some. Of some 64,000 clones in the sample, roughly nine tenths were seen once. The sequence derives from an adult with an advanced solid tumor such as melanoma, head and neck, liver or kidney cancer. This chain joins TRBV5-1 and TRBJ1-1, with TRBD1 identical over 8 bases. The sequences come from CD4+ or CD8+ T cells sorted from blood, collected in a trial of the OX40 agonist ivuxolimab. CDR3 DNA: TGCGCCAGCAGCTTGTCCGGACAGGGGAACACTGAAGCTTTCTTT. It translates to CASSLSGQGNTEAFF.